Below, 18 T cell receptor beta chains from the same sample are listed, as sequenced in a study of blood T cell repertoires in COVID-19. The protocol was immunoSEQ multiplex PCR, while the TCRdb copy is restricted to in-frame clones and leaves out a portion. The sample yields 250,000 or so clones, 80% to 90% seen once. The sample consisted of PBMCs or T cells enriched from blood (not recorded which). These TCRs come from a woman in her twenties or thirties with acute COVID-19.

This chain connects TRBV28 to TRBJ1-2, with 7 bases matching TRBD1. Trimming cost V 6 bases and J 0 bases; bases outside gene matches: 10. This CDR3 is 16 amino acids long. CDR1 is MDHEN and CDR2 is SYDVKM in the germline V gene. The CDR3 DNA reads TGTGCCAGCAGCCCGACAGGGATTTCAGCTAACTATGGCTACACCTTC. Its protein product is CASSPTGISANYGYTF.

The genes are TRBV5-6 and TRBJ2-3; D may be TRBD2 (5 bases). Germline CDR1 SGHDT, CDR2 YYEEEE. CDR3 length: 17 residues. Trimming removed 4 bases at V and 1 base at J, with 19 bases between. CDR3 loop: CASSASRGVEGTDTQYF. The CDR3 DNA reads as TGTGCCAGCAGCGCCTCCCGGGGAGTGGAGGGCACAGATACGCAGTATTTT.

A remark on this clone: This same CDR3 is encoded by further DNA sequences in the sample. The chain recombines TRBV28 with TRBJ2-1; D is unresolved. With 6 bases removed from V and 0 bases from J, the gap between germline ends came to 3 bases. CDR3 length: 12 amino acids. CDR1 is MDHEN, CDR2 SYDVKM, per germline. This CDR3 reads CASSFSYNEQFF. CDR3 bases: TGTGCCAGCAGCTTCTCCTACAATGAGCAGTTCTTC.

This clone was seen once. The rearrangement uses TRBV2 and TRBJ1-3, with D possibly TRBD1 on 6 matching bases. Germline lookup yields CDR1 SNHLY and CDR2 FYNNEI. The CDR3 contains 14 residues. Trimming shortened V by 3 bases and J by 7 bases, and 13 bases separated the two germline ends. The CDR3: CASSEGANGNTIYF. CDR3 coding DNA: TGTGCCAGCAGTGAGGGGGCAAACGGGAACACCATATATTTT.

The rearrangement uses TRBV6-1 and TRBJ1-4; D might be TRBD1 (5 bases). The germline CDR1 and CDR2 sequences are MNHNS and SASEGT. Trimming removed 3 bases at V and 7 bases at J, with 15 bases between. This CDR3 region has 15 residues. CDR3 region: CASSDLTGSREKLFF. DNA for the CDR3: TGTGCCAGCAGTGATCTAACAGGTTCACGTGAAAAACTGTTTTTT.

V gene TRBV5-1 combines with J gene TRBJ2-5, with 7 positions matching TRBD2. Germline trimming cut 3 bases from V and 0 bases from J; bases unmatched to any gene: 5. This CDR3 has 15 amino acids. CDR1 and CDR2 (germline): SGHRS, YFSETQ. The CDR3 DNA follows: TGCGCCAGCAGCTGGGGGGGACCGGACCAAGAGACCCAGTACTTC. Its translation: CASSWGGPDQETQYF.

The genes are TRBV7-2 and TRBJ1-4; a possible D gene is TRBD1 (6 bases). Germline CDR1 is SGHTA and CDR2 is FQGNSA. The CDR3 sequence is 14 residues long. The V and J ends lost 1 base and 6 bases respectively, with 9 bases between them. This chain's CDR3 is CASSLEPGDEKLFF. The CDR3 nucleotides read TGTGCCAGCAGCTTAGAACCAGGGGATGAAAAACTGTTTTTT.

This chain links TRBV7-3 with TRBJ2-3, with D possibly TRBD2 on 6 matching bases. The CDR3 length is 14 residues. Trimming shortened V by 2 bases and J by 4 bases, and 10 bases separated the two germline ends. Germline V gene sequence: CDR1 SGHTA, CDR2 FQGTGA. The CDR3 region has the DNA TGTGCCAGCAGCTTAGCGGGGAGCGCAGATACGCAGTATTTT. This gives the protein CASSLAGSADTQYF.

The rearrangement links TRBV30 to TRBJ2-3; 8 nucleotides align to TRBD2. Germline loops: CDR1 GTSNPN, CDR2 SVGIG (reference sequence). The length of the CDR3 is 15 residues. V lost 8 bases to trimming and J lost 4 bases; unmatched junction nucleotides: 14. CDR3 in amino acids: CARKFREGGPDTQYF. The CDR3, as DNA: TGTGCCCGGAAGTTCCGGGAGGGAGGGCCAGATACGCAGTATTTT.

V usage is TRBV9 and J usage is TRBJ2-1; 10 bases line up with TRBD1. Germline values: CDR1 SGDLS, CDR2 YYNGEE. The CDR3 is made up of 15 amino acids. V was clipped by 2 bases and J by 6 bases; unmatched bases: 5. The CDR3 nucleotides read TGTGCCAGCAGCGTGGACGGGACAGGGGTCAATGAGCAGTTCTTC. This codes for CASSVDGTGVNEQFF.

This clone was seen once. The chain employs TRBV28 and TRBJ2-3; TRBD2 might be the D (6 bases). CDR1 and CDR2 from the germline V gene are MDHEN and SYDVKM. The V end was cut by 3 bases, the J end by 2 bases, with 21 bases between. The CDR3 length is 18 residues. The CDR3 sequence is CASSLGRDSREHTDTQYF. CDR3 in DNA: TGTGCCAGCAGTTTGGGACGGGACTCCCGGGAACACACAGATACGCAGTATTTT.

For the CDR3, the DNA is TGTGCCAGTACCCTAGGGGAGGGGGCCTACGAGCAGTACTTC. As protein: CASTLGEGAYEQYF. This chain links TRBV19 with TRBJ2-7, with a possible D match to TRBD2 (7 bases). This CDR3 comprises 14 residues. The V and J ends lost 7 bases and 2 bases respectively, with 15 bases between them. Germline V gives CDR1 LNHDA, CDR2 SQIVND (reference sequence).

This clone has at least ten counts. The J gene is TRBJ1-1, the V gene TRBV6-2 or TRBV6-3; a weak D match, TRBD1 (6 bases). CDR1 MNHEY and CDR2 SVGEGT come from the germline V gene. V was pared by 4 bases and J by 0 bases, with 12 bases between. This CDR3 has 15 residues. CDR3 bases: TGTGCCAGCAGTTCTACCGGACAGTTGAACACTGAAGCTTTCTTT. Translating it yields CASSSTGQLNTEAFF.

This rearrangement joins TRBV7-8 to TRBJ2-7; 11 nucleotides align to TRBD1. Trimming at V came to 4 bases and at J to 4 bases, leaving 18 bases not matched to a gene. Germline V gene lookup returns CDR1 SGHVS and CDR2 FQNEAQ. CDR3 size: 19 residues. CDR3 residues: CASSSIRGTGGNINYEQYF. For the CDR3, the DNA is TGTGCCAGCAGCTCCATTAGGGGGACAGGGGGGAATATTAATTACGAGCAGTACTTC.

This clone was seen only a few times. The chain has TRBV28 and TRBJ1-6, with 10 bases matching TRBD1. Germline values: CDR1 MDHEN, CDR2 SYDVKM. V gave up 6 bases and J gave up 7 bases; unmatched junction bases: 3. The CDR3 has 14 residues. In DNA, the CDR3 is TGTGCCAGCAGCCGACAGGGGGCAAATTCACCCCTCCACTTT. Protein product: CASSRQGANSPLHF.

V and J are TRBV2 and TRBJ2-2, with 8 positions matching TRBD2. V trimming: 3 bases; J trimming: 7 bases; junction bases outside the gene matches: 4. This CDR3 comprises 14 residues. Per germline, CDR1 SNHLY and CDR2 FYNNEI. The CDR3 DNA is TGTGCCAGCAGTGATCGGGGGGGTGGCGGGGAGCTGTTTTTT. Translated: CASSDRGGGGELFF.

This chain links TRBV24-1 with TRBJ1-1; TRBD1 matches at 8 bases. The V and J ends lost 7 bases and 3 bases, in that order; junction bases with no gene match: 3. In germline, CDR1 is KGHDR, CDR2 SFDVKD. This CDR3 region has 13 residues. Here the CDR3 reads CATSRGQDTEAFF. Here the CDR3 DNA reads TGTGCCACCAGCAGGGGGCAGGACACTGAAGCTTTCTTT.

V usage is TRBV7-9 and J usage is TRBJ2-3, with 7 bases fitting TRBD2. Unmatched junction bases numbered 13, after V lost 5 bases and J lost 2 bases. CDR1 and CDR2 from the germline V gene are SEHNR and FQNEAQ (reference sequence). The CDR3 sequence is 17 residues long. The CDR3 DNA reads as TGTGCCAGCAGCCCTCCTGCGGGAGAACCCCTCACAGATACGCAGTATTTT. This codes for CASSPPAGEPLTDTQYF. The whole variable domain, remainder taken from reference TRBV7-9 and TRBJ2-3, is DTGVSQNPRHKITKRGQNVTFRCDPISEHNRLYWYRQTLGQGPEFLTYFQNEAQLEKSRLLSDRFSAERPKGSFSTLEIQRTEQGDSAMYLCASSPPAGEPLTDTQYFGPGTRLTVL.